This T cell receptor beta chain derives from a study of type 1 regulatory T cells. The wider study: This in vitro CD4 product, T-allo10, is enriched for Tr1 cells and alloantigen-specific.

TCRdb processed the reads anew with MiXCR; each CDR3 protein has one entry. The sample yields approximately 23,000 distinct CDR3 sequences, 72% seen once. As to this clonotype: The antigen is not known.

The graft donor-derived T-allo10 cells reportedly recognize host alloantigens, are anergic, and suppress alloantigen-specifically. V lost 0 bases and J 7 bases, leaving 15 bases between the germline ends. This CDR3 comprises 15 residues. Looked up from germline, CDR1 is LGHNA and CDR2 is YNFKEQ. V gene TRBV4-2 combines with J gene TRBJ1-2; the D is unclear. This receptor was taken from a human donor in good health. Material for sequencing was cultured T cells, either the whole culture or a sorted T cell fraction (not recorded which). The subset denotes: Tr1-enriched cell product generated in vitro against host alloantigens. CDR3 sequence: CASSQDVPGGFGYTF. CDR3 DNA sequence: TGTGCCAGCAGCCAAGATGTTCCAGGAGGTTTTGGCTACACCTTC.